Presented here are 20 T cell receptor beta chains from one specimen sequenced in a study of human T cells and chemical hapten exposure (dated by TCRdb to about 2021). Per the publication, the time point label means: patch test 1, 2 weeks after DPC sensitization. The treatment or condition label for this specimen denotes: therapeutic diphenylcyclopropenone sensitization with weekly scalp DPC. Libraries were constructed by RACE. For sequencing, a NextSeq 500 was employed. TCRdb passed the public sequencing reads through fastp at Q25 and MiXCR, retaining productive beta sequences. CDR3 protein duplicates are merged, each entry listing the most common genes and DNA. The sample contains 65,000 to 85,000 distinct CDR3 sequences, roughly 12% of them found a single time. The leading ten clones occupy about 3.5% of the sample. Sequenced material: whole blood, taken in connection with sensitization to the hapten diphenylcyclopropenone (DPC). These receptors were taken from a woman aged 60 to 75 with alopecia areata. Some clones in this sample may be carry-over from other donors' samples.

The V and J genes are TRBV7-2 and TRBJ1-6, with D possibly matching TRBD1 (6 bases). The ends were cut back, 4 bases at V and 4 bases at J, with 17 bases in the middle. This CDR3 has 17 residues. Germline V CDR1 and CDR2: SGHTA, FQGNSA. The CDR3 loop reads CASSSIGGTNYNSPLHF. In DNA, the CDR3 is TGTGCCAGCAGCTCCATAGGGGGGACCAATTATAATTCACCCCTCCACTTT. Full variable domain (outside the CDR3, taken from reference TRBV7-2 and TRBJ1-6): GAGVSQSPSNKVTEKGKDVELRCDPISGHTALYWYRQSLGQGLEFLIYFQGNSAPDKSGLPSDRFSAERTGGSVSTLTIQRTQQEDSAVYLCASSSIGGTNYNSPLHFGNGTRLTVT.

Many counts were recorded for this clonotype. This chain uses TRBV6-5 with TRBJ1-2; D perhaps matches TRBD1 (5 bases). CDR1 MNHEY and CDR2 SVGAGI come from the germline V gene. This CDR3 contains 16 residues. Trimming removed 2 bases at V and 1 base at J, with 14 bases between. The CDR3 DNA reads as TGTGCCAGCAGTTACGTGAGGCTCCAGGGTAACTATGGCTACACCTTC. It translates to CASSYVRLQGNYGYTF.

This rearrangement joins TRBV7-9 to TRBJ2-1; 10 nucleotides align to TRBD2. Germline loops: CDR1 SEHNR, CDR2 FQNEAQ (reference sequence). The CDR3 loop spans 15 amino acids. V shed 7 bases, J shed 7 bases, and the junction held 10 bases outside the gene matches. The CDR3 region is CASTLSGGAWNEQFF. CDR3 DNA sequence: TGTGCCAGCACCCTAAGCGGGGGGGCATGGAATGAGCAGTTCTTC.

In nucleotides, the CDR3 is TGTGCCAGCAGCTTACCGATCTGGGGACAGGGGGCGAACACTGAAGCTTTCTTT. Its protein product is CASSLPIWGQGANTEAFF. This chain links TRBV7-9 with TRBJ1-1; TRBD1 matches 12 bases. The CDR3 totals 18 residues. CDR1 is SEHNR, CDR2 FQNEAQ, per germline (reference sequence). V was clipped by 2 bases and J by 1 base; unmatched bases: 8.

J is TRBJ1-1 and V is TRBV20-1, with 10 bases lining up with TRBD1. CDR1 DFQATT and CDR2 SNEGSKA come from the germline V gene (reference sequence). The V and J ends lost 6 bases and 10 bases, in that order; junction bases with no gene match: 2. The CDR3 runs 10 residues. CDR3 amino acids: CSADRGRAFF. The CDR3 DNA sequence: TGCAGTGCGGACAGGGGGAGAGCTTTCTTT.

This clonotype has ten or more counts. This sequence joins TRBV24-1 and TRBJ2-1; unclear D gene. V dropped 7 bases and J dropped 3 bases, with 3 bases sitting between them. From germline, CDR1 is KGHDR and CDR2 SFDVKD. The CDR3 loop spans 11 amino acids. The CDR3 DNA follows: TGTGCCACCAGCTACTACAATGAGCAGTTCTTC. Encoded protein: CATSYYNEQFF.

This clonotype was detected many times. The V gene is TRBV2, the J gene TRBJ2-7; D is unresolved. V dropped 2 bases and J dropped 2 bases, with 4 bases sitting between them. This CDR3 region has 12 residues. Germline CDR1 and CDR2: SNHLY and FYNNEI. The CDR3 DNA sequence: TGTGCCAGCAGTGAAAGGACCTACGAGCAGTACTTC. Translated, it gives CASSERTYEQYF.

Ten or more counts support this clonotype. The V call is TRBV27, the J call TRBJ2-7, with 11 bases fitting TRBD1. The germline V gene encodes CDR1 MNHEY and CDR2 SMNVEV (reference sequence). CDR3 length equals 14 residues. J gave up 7 bases and V 2 bases, and 4 bases lay outside the gene matches. CDR3 coding DNA: TGTGCCAGCAGTTTAGGACAGGGGGCGGGGGAGCAGTACTTC. Translation gives CASSLGQGAGEQYF.

This chain links TRBV7-9 with TRBJ2-3; 13 positions match TRBD2. The ends lost 3 bases at V and 1 base at J; junction bases unmatched: 10. The CDR3 length is 19 residues. Germline V gene lookup returns CDR1 SEHNR and CDR2 FQNEAQ (reference sequence). The CDR3 DNA follows: TGTGCCAGCAGCTTTTTTGGGACTAGCGGGACTACTCGCACAGATACGCAGTATTTT. Translation: CASSFFGTSGTTRTDTQYF.

In this sample, this clonotype turned up a few times. This chain links TRBV5-4 with TRBJ2-7; 8 nucleotides agree with TRBD1. CDR1 is SGHNT, CDR2 YYREEE, per germline (reference sequence). Unmatched junction bases numbered 4, after V lost 4 bases and J lost 1 base. The CDR3 has 14 residues. The DNA for the CDR3 is TGTGCCAGCAGCGTGGACAGGGAGTCCTACGAGCAGTACTTC. Amino acid sequence: CASSVDRESYEQYF.

This clonotype came up a few times. This chain connects TRBV6-5 to TRBJ2-1, with D unclear. The CDR3 is made up of 15 amino acids. V was cut by 5 bases and J by 4 bases, with 15 bases left in between. Germline values: CDR1 MNHEY, CDR2 SVGAGI. This chain's CDR3 is CASSTELLRYNEQFF. The CDR3 DNA is TGTGCCAGCAGTACAGAATTACTTCGATACAATGAGCAGTTCTTC.

This clonotype was detected ten times or more. The V gene is TRBV10-2, the J gene TRBJ1-1; D is undetermined. V lost 6 bases to trimming and J lost 0 bases, with 14 bases between them. There are 15 residues in the CDR3. Germline V gives CDR1 WSHSY, CDR2 SAAADI. CDR3 sequence (DNA): TGCGCCAGCAGGGAAGGAGGCCAGGTGAACACTGAAGCTTTCTTT. This translates into CASREGGQVNTEAFF.

This clonotype was counted many times. In nucleotides, the CDR3 is TGTGCCAGCAGTGAACCACCGGGGTTTCGAGCTTTCTTT. This codes for CASSEPPGFRAFF. The rearrangement links TRBV6-1 to TRBJ1-1; D ambiguous. Germline CDR1 and CDR2: MNHNS and SASEGT. The ends were cut back, 2 bases at V and 10 bases at J, with 14 bases in the middle. The CDR3 runs to 13 residues.

On this clonotype itself: A much bigger clone sits one base away, suggesting this may be a read error. The genes are TRBV2 and TRBJ2-7, with D hard to call. Trimming took 6 bases from V and 6 from J, leaving 12 bases between them. Germline lookup yields CDR1 SNHLY and CDR2 FYNNEI. CDR3 length: 12 residues. The CDR3, as DNA: TGTGCCAGCAGAGAGTGGCGAGGCGAGCAGTACTTC. Amino acids: CASREWRGEQYF.

This clonotype was seen ten or more times. J is TRBJ2-3 and V is TRBV11-2; 11 positions match TRBD2. The CDR3 is 15 amino acids. Unmatched junction bases numbered 5, after V lost 5 bases and J lost 4 bases. Germline V gene sequence: CDR1 SGHAT, CDR2 FQNNGV. Here the CDR3 DNA reads TGTGCCAGCAGCCGTCTAGCGGGGGGCGCAGATACGCAGTATTTT. Protein: CASSRLAGGADTQYF.

This chain joins TRBV19 and TRBJ1-5, with 8 bases fitting TRBD1. The V gene end was trimmed by 5 bases and the J gene end by 8 bases; junction bases not matched to a gene: 8. Germline CDR1 reads LNHDA; CDR2 reads SQIVND (reference sequence). The CDR3 totals 14 residues. The chain's CDR3 is CASSFGDRRKPQHF. In DNA form, the CDR3 reads TGTGCCAGTAGTTTCGGGGACAGGCGTAAGCCCCAGCATTTT.

This clonotype was recorded at least ten times. The genes are TRBV7-6 and TRBJ2-3; 7 bases map to TRBD2. CDR1 is SGHVS, CDR2 FNYEAQ, per germline. Trimming removed 3 bases from V and 2 bases from J; junction bases left unmatched: 2. The CDR3 sequence is 14 residues long. CDR3 amino acids: CASSLRETTDTQYF. As DNA, the CDR3 is TGTGCCAGCAGCTTGCGGGAGACCACAGATACGCAGTATTTT. Full variable domain (rest looked up from reference TRBV7-6 and TRBJ2-3): GAGVSQSPRYKVTKRGQDVALRCDPISGHVSLYWYRQALGQGPEFLTYFNYEAQQDKSGLPNDRFSAERPEGSISTLTIQRTEQRDSAMYRCASSLRETTDTQYFGPGTRLTVL.

This clonotype has a count of ten or more. The rearrangement links TRBV18 to TRBJ2-3; 10 bases fit TRBD1. V lost 11 bases and J lost 3; bases outside the gene matches: 11. This CDR3 has 15 residues. The germline gives CDR1 KGHSH, CDR2 LQKENI. This chain's CDR3 is CASPRDRGGTDTQYF. The DNA for the CDR3 is TGTGCCTCCCCAAGGGACAGGGGCGGAACAGATACGCAGTATTTT.

The rearrangement joins TRBV2 to TRBJ1-5, with D possibly matching TRBD1 (5 bases). Germline CDR1 is SNHLY and CDR2 is FYNNEI. V was cut by 6 bases and J by 7 bases, with 13 bases left in between. There are 13 residues in the CDR3. CDR3 nucleotide sequence: TGTGCCAGCAGCGAGGGACCATTGCAGCCCCAGCATTTT. It encodes CASSEGPLQPQHF.

This chain connects TRBV4-1 to TRBJ2-7; possibly TRBD1 for D (6 bases). The germline V gene encodes CDR1 MGHRA and CDR2 YSYEKL. This CDR3 contains 13 residues. The V end lost 4 bases, the J end lost 3 bases, and 10 bases lay between the germline ends. Here the CDR3 DNA reads TGCGCCAGCAGCCGAGGACAGCGCTACGAGCAGTACTTC. It translates to CASSRGQRYEQYF.